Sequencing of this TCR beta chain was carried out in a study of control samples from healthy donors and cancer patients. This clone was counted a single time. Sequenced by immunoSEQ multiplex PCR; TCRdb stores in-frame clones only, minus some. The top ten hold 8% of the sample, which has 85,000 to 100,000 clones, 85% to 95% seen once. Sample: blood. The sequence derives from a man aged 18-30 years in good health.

CDR3 protein: CASSLRDRRPHEQFF. As DNA, the CDR3 is TGCGCCAGCAGCTTACGGGACAGGAGGCCCCATGAGCAGTTCTTC. V and J are TRBV5-1 and TRBJ2-1; 8 nucleotides agree with TRBD1. This CDR3 region has 15 residues. With 2 bases clipped from V and 8 bases from J, the junction kept 9 bases outside the gene matches. Looked up from germline, CDR1 is SGHRS and CDR2 is YFSETQ.